Each of the 29 T cell receptor beta chains below was sequenced from the same sample in a study of blood T cell repertoires in COVID-19. Measured with immunoSEQ multiplex PCR; TCRdb has only the in-frame clones, and not every one. The repertoire holds over 200,000 clones, with about 89% as singletons. Material: PBMCs or T cells enriched from blood (not recorded which). These receptors all stem from a man aged 35-49 years who had recovered from COVID-19.

The CDR3 spells CSASVTGFNEKLFF. The CDR3 DNA reads as TGCAGCGCCTCTGTGACAGGGTTTAATGAAAAACTGTTTTTT. The V call is TRBV29-1, the J call TRBJ1-4; 7 bases agree with TRBD1. The length of the CDR3 is 14 residues. Germline V gene data show CDR1 as SQVTM and CDR2 as ANQGSEA. The trim removed 7 bases at V and 4 bases at J, leaving 9 bases unmatched.

The rearrangement links TRBV27 to TRBJ2-6; D remains ambiguous. The CDR3 has 19 amino acids. The V end lost 6 bases, the J end lost 3 bases, and 24 bases lay between the germline ends. Germline V gene data show CDR1 as MNHEY and CDR2 as SMNVEV (reference sequence). DNA for the CDR3: TGTGCCAGCAGCCCCTTTGGCGGAGCGTTGGGTAGTGGGGCCAACGTCCTGACTTTC. It translates to CASSPFGGALGSGANVLTF. The variable domain in full, completed from reference TRBV27 and TRBJ2-6, reads EAQVTQNPRYLITVTGKKLTVTCSQNMNHEYMSWYRQDPGLGLRQIYYSMNVEVTDKGDVPEGYKVSRKEKRNFPLILESPSPNQTSLYFCASSPFGGALGSGANVLTFGAGSRLTVL.

V and J are TRBV30 and TRBJ2-3, with TRBD2 matching over 11 bases. CDR3 length: 21 residues. Germline V gene data show CDR1 as GTSNPN and CDR2 as SVGIG (reference sequence). Trimming removed 2 bases from V and 2 bases from J; junction bases left unmatched: 21. CDR3 in amino acids: CAWSPPLRVLAGGTYTDTQYF. The CDR3 nucleotides are TGTGCCTGGAGTCCCCCACTGAGGGTGCTAGCGGGGGGTACCTACACAGATACGCAGTATTTT.

The rearrangement links TRBV2 to TRBJ1-2; 11 bases align to TRBD1. The junction had 11 bases not matched to a gene; V was cut back by 5 bases and J by 6 bases. This CDR3 is 16 amino acids long. Germline CDR1 reads SNHLY; CDR2 reads FYNNEI. The DNA for the CDR3 is TGTGCCAGCAGTCTATCTAGGACAGGGGGCTACGATGGCTACACCTTC. Translated: CASSLSRTGGYDGYTF.

The chain is built from TRBV7-3 and TRBJ1-1; 7 bases fit TRBD1. In germline, CDR1 is SGHTA, CDR2 FQGTGA. V lost 5 bases to trimming and J lost 3 bases; unmatched junction nucleotides: 3. This CDR3 has 13 amino acids. The CDR3 bases are TGTGCCAGCAGCCAGGGACAGTACACTGAAGCTTTCTTT. Translated: CASSQGQYTEAFF.

The J gene is TRBJ1-5, the V gene TRBV5-5, with 7 bases lining up with TRBD1. CDR3 length equals 16 residues. The germline gives CDR1 SGHKS, CDR2 YYEKEE (reference sequence). Trimming removed 2 bases from V and 0 bases from J; junction bases left unmatched: 5. The CDR3 here is CASSLQGLPSNQPQHF. The CDR3, as DNA: TGTGCCAGCAGCTTACAGGGGCTCCCTAGCAATCAGCCCCAGCATTTT.

The rearrangement uses TRBV7-8 and TRBJ2-2; 9 nucleotides align to TRBD1. The germline gives CDR1 SGHVS, CDR2 FQNEAQ. Germline trimming cut 5 bases from V and 5 bases from J; bases unmatched to any gene: 6. There are 15 residues in the CDR3. The CDR3 bases are TGTGCCAGCAGCCTAACAGGGGGCCGAACCGGGGAGCTGTTTTTT. This translates into CASSLTGGRTGELFF.

This clone was observed a few times. The chain links TRBV7-2 to TRBJ1-4, with TRBD1 identical over 10 bases. The ends lost 5 bases at V and 4 bases at J; junction bases unmatched: 7. Germline-derived CDR1 and CDR2 are SGHTA and FQGNSA. The CDR3 runs 16 residues. The CDR3, as DNA: TGTGCCAGCAGCCCGGGACAGGGGTTTAGTAATGAAAAACTGTTTTTT. Its protein product is CASSPGQGFSNEKLFF. The entire variable domain, with the rest obtained from reference TRBV7-2 and TRBJ1-4, is as follows: GAGVSQSPSNKVTEKGKDVELRCDPISGHTALYWYRQSLGQGLEFLIYFQGNSAPDKSGLPSDRFSAERTGGSVSTLTIQRTQQEDSAVYLCASSPGQGFSNEKLFFGSGTQLSVL.

This chain connects TRBV19 to TRBJ1-4; D gene uncertain. The V and J ends lost 5 bases and 0 bases respectively, with 16 bases between them. This CDR3 has 17 residues. Germline-derived CDR1 and CDR2 are LNHDA and SQIVND (reference sequence). The CDR3 spells CASSALRSGATNEKLFF. The CDR3 nucleotides are TGTGCCAGTAGTGCATTAAGGTCAGGTGCAACTAATGAAAAACTGTTTTTT.

V usage is TRBV5-6 and J usage is TRBJ2-7; 11 positions agree with TRBD2. J gave up 3 bases and V 3 bases, and 8 bases lay outside the gene matches. The CDR3 has 16 amino acids. Germline assignment: CDR1 SGHDT and CDR2 YYEEEE. CDR3 coding DNA: TGTGCCAGCAGCTCCCCCGGGACTAGCGGATTCTACGAGCAGTACTTC. Translated, it gives CASSSPGTSGFYEQYF.

The chain recombines TRBV25-1 with TRBJ1-5; 7 bases fit TRBD1. Losses at the gene ends were 5 bases for V and 3 bases for J; bases not matched to a gene: 4. The CDR3 spans 14 residues. CDR1 and CDR2 from the germline V gene are MGHDK and SYGVNS. CDR3 in amino acids: CASSNRGYNQPQHF. Here the CDR3 DNA reads TGTGCCAGCAGTAACAGGGGTTACAATCAGCCCCAGCATTTT.

The genes are TRBV5-4 and TRBJ2-2, with TRBD2 identical over 12 bases. Germline CDR1 is SGHNT and CDR2 is YYREEE (reference sequence). Unmatched junction bases numbered 13, after V lost 0 bases and J lost 4 bases. The CDR3 runs 20 residues. In nucleotides, the CDR3 is TGTGCCAGCAGCTTGGATCGGCTAGCGGGAGGGCCGACAACCACCGGGGAGCTGTTTTTT. It translates to CASSLDRLAGGPTTTGELFF.

This clone was seen more than once but under ten times. This chain's CDR3 is CASSFLSGGLYGYTF. CDR3 in DNA: TGTGCCAGCAGCTTCCTCTCCGGGGGGCTCTATGGCTACACCTTC. This chain links TRBV5-4 with TRBJ1-2; D perhaps matches TRBD1 (6 bases). The CDR3 extends over 15 amino acids. V was pared by 2 bases and J by 4 bases, with 15 bases between. CDR1 is SGHNT and CDR2 is YYREEE in the germline V gene (reference sequence).

V gene TRBV5-1 combines with J gene TRBJ2-3; D remains unclear. Germline V gene lookup returns CDR1 SGHRS and CDR2 YFSETQ. CDR3 length: 17 amino acids. Trimming left V 0 bases short and J 2 bases short, with 16 bases between. CDR3 amino acids: CASSLAIAAYATDTQYF. DNA of the CDR3: TGCGCCAGCAGCTTGGCCATTGCGGCGTATGCCACAGATACGCAGTATTTT. Variable domain in full (rest from reference TRBV5-1 and TRBJ2-3): KAGVTQTPRYLIKTRGQQVTLSCSPISGHRSVSWYQQTPGQGLQFLFEYFSETQRNKGNFPGRFSGRQFSNSRSEMNVSTLELGDSALYLCASSLAIAAYATDTQYFGPGTRLTVL.

The chain uses TRBV10-3 and TRBJ1-1; no reliable D call. The V gene lost 7 bases and the J gene lost 9 bases, with 18 bases spanning the gap. Germline V lookup: CDR1 ENHRY, CDR2 SYGVKD. The CDR3 spans 13 residues. Here the CDR3 DNA reads TGTGCCATCAACCCGGACGGGAAGTTTAAAGCTTTCTTT. Protein: CAINPDGKFKAFF.

This chain links TRBV5-6 with TRBJ1-2; perhaps TRBD1 as D (5 bases). The V end lost 0 bases, the J end lost 4 bases, and 16 bases lay between the germline ends. The CDR3 covers 16 residues. From germline, CDR1 is SGHDT and CDR2 YYEEEE. For the CDR3, the DNA is TGTGCCAGCAGCTTGGTTTTTTCAAGGGGCGGCTATGGCTACACCTTC. Translation gives CASSLVFSRGGYGYTF.

The chain carries TRBV6-5 and TRBJ2-5; the D is unclear. Trimming left V 6 bases short and J 5 bases short, with 4 bases between. This CDR3 has 10 amino acids. Germline V gene lookup returns CDR1 MNHEY and CDR2 SVGAGI. The CDR3, as DNA: TGTGCCAGCAGGAGGGAGACCCAGTACTTC. The encoded protein is CASRRETQYF.

The chain has TRBV10-1 and TRBJ2-2, with 9 bases aligning to TRBD2. Germline-derived CDR1 and CDR2 are WNHNN and SYGVQD (reference sequence). This CDR3 contains 17 residues. Trimming at V came to 2 bases and at J to 2 bases, leaving 6 bases not matched to a gene. The chain's CDR3 is CASSEGLAGANTGELFF. The CDR3 nucleotides are TGCGCCAGCAGTGAGGGGTTAGCGGGGGCCAACACCGGGGAGCTGTTTTTT.

This clone was detected a few times. The chain uses TRBV2 and TRBJ2-7, with 7 bases lining up with TRBD1. The V gene's germline CDR1 is SNHLY and CDR2 FYNNEI. V was clipped by 5 bases and J by 0 bases; unmatched bases: 4. The CDR3 is made up of 14 amino acids. The CDR3 DNA follows: TGTGCCAGCAGTCAGGACAGGAGCTCCTACGAGCAGTACTTC. Encoded protein: CASSQDRSSYEQYF.

The gene calls are TRBV10-3 and TRBJ1-5, with D maybe TRBD1 (5 bases). The germline V gene encodes CDR1 ENHRY and CDR2 SYGVKD. The CDR3 loop spans 12 amino acids. CDR3 in DNA: TGTGCAATCGGGGGGAACGAACAGCCCCAGCATTTT. It translates to CAIGGNEQPQHF.

The chain couples TRBV7-2 to TRBJ1-2; D gene ambiguous. The germline CDR1 and CDR2 sequences are SGHTA and FQGNSA. CDR3 length equals 15 residues. Deletions cut 0 bases from V and 2 bases from J, with 10 bases between. Here the CDR3 DNA reads TGTGCCAGCAGCTTAGCTCCAGGTTCGAACTATGGCTACACCTTC. Its protein product is CASSLAPGSNYGYTF.

The chain combines TRBV11-2 with TRBJ1-2, with D uncertain. This CDR3 comprises 15 residues. V lost 1 base to trimming and J lost 5 bases, with 14 bases between them. The germline V gene encodes CDR1 SGHAT and CDR2 FQNNGV. CDR3 residues: CASSLVTGISYGYTF. Written as DNA, the CDR3 is TGTGCCAGCAGCTTAGTGACTGGAATAAGTTATGGCTACACCTTC.

The V and J genes are TRBV9 and TRBJ2-7; 7 bases agree with TRBD2. The CDR3 has 15 amino acids. Germline trimming cut 4 bases from V and 0 bases from J; bases unmatched to any gene: 7. From germline, CDR1 is SGDLS and CDR2 YYNGEE. The CDR3: CASSTLGGSSYEQYF. In DNA, the CDR3 is TGTGCCAGCAGCACCCTGGGAGGGAGCTCCTACGAGCAGTACTTC.

V and J are TRBV2 and TRBJ2-5, with D possibly matching TRBD1 (6 bases). Looked up from germline, CDR1 is SNHLY and CDR2 is FYNNEI. This CDR3 has 14 residues. With 1 base removed from V and 4 bases from J, the gap between germline ends came to 10 bases. CDR3 region: CASSEVHRAETQYF. CDR3 bases: TGTGCCAGCAGTGAAGTTCACAGGGCAGAGACCCAGTACTTC.

The table lists this clone with a count of one. This chain uses TRBV2 with TRBJ2-7, with 9 nucleotides matching TRBD2. Germline trimming cut 9 bases from V and 1 base from J; bases unmatched to any gene: 4. The V gene's germline CDR1 is SNHLY and CDR2 FYNNEI. This CDR3 has 13 amino acids. CDR3: CARTSGNSYEQYF. In nucleotides, the CDR3 is TGTGCCAGGACTAGCGGAAATTCCTACGAGCAGTACTTC.

The rearrangement joins TRBV2 to TRBJ2-3, with no clear D. The germline gives CDR1 SNHLY, CDR2 FYNNEI. V was trimmed by 4 bases and J by 0 bases, leaving 11 bases between them. This CDR3 region has 15 residues. The CDR3 loop reads CASSAERTSTDTQYF. The CDR3 nucleotides are TGTGCCAGCAGTGCGGAGAGAACTAGCACAGATACGCAGTATTTT.

V is TRBV7-3 and J is TRBJ2-3; D remains ambiguous. Trimming shortened V by 1 base and J by 3 bases, and 8 bases separated the two germline ends. Germline V gene data show CDR1 as SGHTA and CDR2 as FQGTGA. The CDR3 contains 14 residues. The CDR3 nucleotides read TGTGCCAGCAGCTTAAGGTCAGGAACAGATACGCAGTATTTT. This gives the protein CASSLRSGTDTQYF.

This clone appeared a single time. The V call is TRBV15, the J call TRBJ2-3, with 8 bases matching TRBD1. Germline CDR1 is LNHNV and CDR2 is YYDKDF (reference sequence). The CDR3 covers 18 residues. V trimming: 2 bases; J trimming: 2 bases; junction bases outside the gene matches: 12. The CDR3 loop reads CATSRSRRRQGFTDTQYF. The CDR3 DNA reads as TGTGCCACCAGCAGATCTCGGAGGCGACAGGGGTTCACAGATACGCAGTATTTT.

V usage is TRBV4-1 and J usage is TRBJ2-1, with 13 bases that match TRBD2. Germline V CDR1 and CDR2: MGHRA, YSYEKL. Trimming took 5 bases from V and 1 from J; bases not matched to a gene: 8. The CDR3 runs to 18 residues. CDR3 region: CASSEGLAGVLSYNEQFF. The CDR3 DNA reads as TGCGCCAGCAGCGAAGGACTAGCGGGAGTGTTGTCCTACAATGAGCAGTTCTTC.